The clone carrying this TCR beta chain was detected only once. The data are from a study of blood T cell repertoires in COVID-19. At the level of the study: Both acute and convalescent COVID-19 samples were obtained from the United States, Italy and Spain.

CDR3 length: 14 residues. The V end lost 1 base, the J end lost 2 bases, and 10 bases lay between the germline ends. Germline CDR1 reads SGHRS; CDR2 reads YFSETQ. Seattle patient enrollment occurred during active infection, with longitudinal follow-up thereafter. In the original analysis: Estimation of nucleated cell counts was performed using reference gene primer amplification. The assay was immunoSEQ multiplex PCR, and TCRdb's table has in-frame clones only and misses some. The D gene and trimming were derived from the DNA, and the V and J assignments and clone size from that table. The profile shows about 130,000 clones, roughly four fifths of them singletons.

V is TRBV5-1 and J is TRBJ2-7; the D is unclear. The sample consisted of peripheral blood. The receptor comes from a man aged 25 to 40 with COVID-19, enrolled during active disease. The CDR3 reads CASSLRRIPYEQYF. As DNA, the CDR3 is TGCGCCAGCAGCTTGAGGCGGATCCCCTACGAGCAGTACTTC.